These 24 T cell receptor beta chains were all obtained from the same sample, sequenced in a study of CD8+ T cells in alopecia areata. The treatment was: oral pan-JAK inhibitor, 5-10 mg twice daily. Isolated RNA was reverse transcribed into cDNA used as the sequencing template. Here immunoSEQ multiplex PCR was the method, and the copy in TCRdb shows in-frame clones only, minus some. Found here are about 300,000 clones, roughly 50% of them singletons; the top ten hold around 1.8%. The source material was CD4+ T cells sorted from blood, sampled at week 24, from a patient treated with tofacitinib. The receptors shown here come from a human donor with alopecia areata.

The chain carries TRBV4-1 and TRBJ1-6; weak D call: TRBD1 (5 bases). CDR3 length: 13 residues. Trimming removed 4 bases from V and 9 bases from J, with 10 bases in between. Germline V gene sequence: CDR1 MGHRA, CDR2 YSYEKL. The CDR3 here is CASSPGTPSPLHF. In DNA form, the CDR3 reads TGCGCCAGCAGCCCCGGGACTCCTTCACCCCTCCACTTT.

The chain is built from TRBV2 and TRBJ2-3; D may be TRBD1 (6 bases). The V gene lost 4 bases and the J gene lost 2 bases, with 10 bases spanning the gap. The germline V gene has CDR1 SNHLY and CDR2 FYNNEI. The CDR3 consists of 14 residues. The CDR3: CASSVNRATDTQYF. The CDR3, as DNA: TGTGCCAGCAGTGTGAACAGGGCCACAGATACGCAGTATTTT.

This chain uses TRBV4-1 with TRBJ2-2; 8 nucleotides match TRBD2. Germline V gene sequence: CDR1 MGHRA, CDR2 YSYEKL. The CDR3 length is 16 residues. J lost 7 bases, V lost 3 bases, and 10 bases had no gene match. CDR3 sequence (DNA): TGCGCCAGCAGCCACCCCGGGAGGGGCGCAGGCGGGGAGCTGTTTTTT. This codes for CASSHPGRGAGGELFF.

This clone has just a few counts. The chain employs TRBV9 and TRBJ1-3, with 7 bases aligning to TRBD1. V lost 0 bases and J lost 9; bases outside the gene matches: 12. The CDR3 runs 16 residues. Germline CDR1 is SGDLS and CDR2 is YYNGEE. The CDR3, as DNA: TGTGCCAGCAGCGTAGGCTTACGGGACAGCGAAAGCACCATATATTTT. Translation gives CASSVGLRDSESTIYF.

V and J are TRBV5-1 and TRBJ1-6, with TRBD1 matching 7 bases. The CDR3 covers 16 residues. Germline values: CDR1 SGHRS, CDR2 YFSETQ. V was clipped by 1 base and J by 5 bases; unmatched bases: 6. The CDR3 reads CASSLFTGTDNSPLHF. CDR3 nucleotides: TGCGCCAGCAGCTTGTTTACCGGGACAGATAATTCACCCCTCCACTTT.

The chain carries TRBV30 and TRBJ2-7, with 8 positions matching TRBD1. Germline trimming cut 3 bases from V and 0 bases from J; bases unmatched to any gene: 7. Germline assignment: CDR1 GTSNPN and CDR2 SVGIG (reference sequence). CDR3 length equals 15 residues. The CDR3 bases are TGTGCCTGGAGGGCCTCGACAGGGGTCTCCTACGAGCAGTACTTC. Its translation is CAWRASTGVSYEQYF.

This clone was detected only once. V and J are TRBV5-6 and TRBJ1-2; the D gene is possibly TRBD1 (5 bases). The CDR3 has 15 residues. V gave up 2 bases and J gave up 4 bases, with 15 bases separating them. Looked up from germline, CDR1 is SGHDT and CDR2 is YYEEEE. CDR3 residues: CASSLEGSLGYGYTF. The CDR3 DNA reads as TGTGCCAGCAGCTTAGAGGGGTCCCTCGGCTATGGCTACACCTTC.

This chain uses TRBV30 with TRBJ1-6; D is undetermined. This CDR3 is 13 amino acids long. Germline loops: CDR1 GTSNPN, CDR2 SVGIG (reference sequence). Trimming cost V 3 bases and J 8 bases, with 11 bases left between them. As DNA, the CDR3 is TGTGCCTGGAGCGACGGTGGCTATTCACCCCTCCACTTT. It encodes CAWSDGGYSPLHF.

This clone was detected a few times. The CDR3 protein is CASSVDPRGTGELFF. In nucleotides, the CDR3 is TGTGCCAGCAGCGTAGACCCACGCGGCACCGGGGAGCTGTTTTTT. The chain combines TRBV9 with TRBJ2-2; D gene unclear. V was shortened by 0 bases and J by 4 bases, with 10 bases between the two germline ends. The CDR3 has 15 amino acids. The germline CDR1 and CDR2 sequences are SGDLS and YYNGEE. Using reference TRBV9 and TRBJ2-2 for the parts outside the CDR3, the full variable domain is DSGVTQTPKHLITATGQRVTLRCSPRSGDLSVYWYQQSLDQGLQFLIQYYNGEERAKGNILERFSAQQFPDLHSELNLSSLELGDSALYFCASSVDPRGTGELFFGEGSRLTVL.

The rearrangement joins TRBV15 to TRBJ2-7, with D perhaps TRBD1 (5 bases). With 4 bases removed from V and 3 bases from J, the gap between germline ends came to 13 bases. Germline lookup yields CDR1 LNHNV and CDR2 YYDKDF (reference sequence). There are 14 residues in the CDR3. The CDR3 reads CATSIGKTDYEQYF. The DNA of the CDR3 is TGTGCCACCAGCATTGGGAAGACAGACTACGAGCAGTACTTC. Filled out from reference TRBV15 and TRBJ2-7, the complete variable domain reads DAMVIQNPRYQVTQFGKPVTLSCSQTLNHNVMYWYQQKSSQAPKLLFHYYDKDFNNEADTPDNFQSRRPNTSFCFLDIRSPGLGDTAMYLCATSIGKTDYEQYFGPGTRLTVT.

The V and J genes are TRBV27 and TRBJ1-2, with TRBD1 matching 9 bases. CDR1 MNHEY and CDR2 SMNVEV come from the germline V gene (reference sequence). The V gene end was trimmed by 6 bases and the J gene end by 3 bases; junction bases not matched to a gene: 5. This CDR3 is 14 amino acids long. CDR3 residues: CASRGTGTYYGYTF. The CDR3 nucleotides are TGTGCCAGCAGGGGGACAGGGACATACTATGGCTACACCTTC.

This clone was detected once. Here the CDR3 reads CASSSIRVQETQYF. CDR3 bases: TGTGCCAGCAGCTCGATCAGGGTTCAAGAGACCCAGTACTTC. The rearrangement uses TRBV7-2 and TRBJ2-5; D may be TRBD1 (5 bases). CDR1 SGHTA and CDR2 FQGNSA come from the germline V gene. Trimming removed 4 bases at V and 2 bases at J, with 11 bases between. The CDR3 totals 14 residues.

This clone turned up a few times. V is TRBV5-6 and J is TRBJ1-2, with no clear D. V lost 2 bases, J lost 7 bases, and 18 bases lay in between. Germline V gene sequence: CDR1 SGHDT, CDR2 YYEEEE. This CDR3 spans 15 amino acids. The CDR3 reads CASSLRTPGMGGYTF. CDR3 DNA: TGTGCCAGCAGCTTAAGAACGCCAGGAATGGGTGGCTACACCTTC. Full variable domain (rest looked up from reference TRBV5-6 and TRBJ1-2): DAGVTQSPTHLIKTRGQQVTLRCSPKSGHDTVSWYQQALGQGPQFIFQYYEEEERQRGNFPDRFSGHQFPNYSSELNVNALLLGDSALYLCASSLRTPGMGGYTFGSGTRLTVV.

On this clone itself: Compared with germline, one end of the junction differs, possibly owing to a read error. The V and J genes are TRBV7-2 and TRBJ2-1, with 7 bases fitting TRBD1. Germline CDR1 SGHTA, CDR2 FQGNSA. The CDR3 is 13 amino acids. The chain's CDR3 is CASSLRGRSVLLF. The CDR3 DNA sequence: TGTGCCAGCAGCTTAAGGGGGCGGTCCGTGCTCCTCTTC.

This clone appeared once. The chain employs TRBV9 and TRBJ2-6; 7 nucleotides match TRBD2. V gave up 7 bases and J gave up 5 bases; unmatched junction bases: 6. CDR3 length equals 14 residues. Germline CDR1 is SGDLS and CDR2 is YYNGEE. Here the CDR3 reads CASAGEGWANVLTF. CDR3 bases: TGTGCCAGCGCGGGGGAGGGCTGGGCCAACGTCCTGACTTTC.

This clone was seen only a few times. This chain joins TRBV18 and TRBJ2-6; no firm D call. The CDR3 is 13 residues long. Germline V gene lookup returns CDR1 KGHSH and CDR2 LQKENI. Trimming removed 6 bases from V and 3 bases from J, with 6 bases in between. Written as DNA, the CDR3 is TGTGCCAGCTCCGTTTATGGGGCCAACGTCCTGACTTTC. As protein: CASSVYGANVLTF.

This chain uses TRBV30 with TRBJ1-4; no definite D call. The CDR3 spans 13 residues. Trimming removed 0 bases at V and 4 bases at J, with 6 bases between. Per the germline V gene, CDR1 is GTSNPN and CDR2 is SVGIG (reference sequence). CDR3 DNA sequence: TGTGCCTGGAGTGTACCGATTAATGAAAAACTGTTTTTT. Translation: CAWSVPINEKLFF.

This chain uses TRBV5-4 with TRBJ2-7; the match to TRBD2 covers 10 bases. V gave up 4 bases and J gave up 0 bases; unmatched junction bases: 7. Germline CDR1 SGHNT, CDR2 YYREEE (reference sequence). This CDR3 comprises 16 residues. CDR3 amino acids: CASSPGLAESSYEQYF. DNA for the CDR3: TGTGCCAGCAGCCCTGGACTAGCGGAGAGCTCCTACGAGCAGTACTTC.

This chain connects TRBV28 to TRBJ2-1; tentative D call: TRBD2 (7 bases). Per the germline V gene, CDR1 is MDHEN and CDR2 is SYDVKM. Trimming removed 5 bases from V and 3 bases from J, with 11 bases in between. The CDR3 has 14 residues. The CDR3 protein is CASSRGGDYNEQFF. The CDR3 region has the DNA TGTGCCAGCAGTAGGGGGGGAGACTACAATGAGCAGTTCTTC.

This clone occurred a few times. The V and J genes are TRBV30 and TRBJ1-6; maybe TRBD1 (5 bases). V lost 2 bases to trimming and J lost 11 bases, with 10 bases between them. Per germline, CDR1 GTSNPN and CDR2 SVGIG (reference sequence). The CDR3 sequence is 12 residues long. The CDR3 coding sequence is TGTGCCTGGAGTTGGGGACTTCCACCCCTCCACTTT. Translating it yields CAWSWGLPPLHF.

This chain uses TRBV9 with TRBJ1-1; no clear D gene. CDR3 size: 17 residues. Germline V gene sequence: CDR1 SGDLS, CDR2 YYNGEE. V dropped 0 bases and J dropped 0 bases, with 15 bases sitting between them. CDR3 in DNA: TGTGCCAGCAGCGTAGATTCGGGTTGGGGATTGAACACTGAAGCTTTCTTT. It encodes CASSVDSGWGLNTEAFF.

The genes are TRBV29-1 and TRBJ2-7, with 10 bases matching TRBD1. V was pared by 7 bases and J by 2 bases, with 14 bases of the junction left unmatched. The V gene's germline CDR1 is SQVTM and CDR2 ANQGSEA. This CDR3 region has 16 residues. The CDR3 DNA follows: TGCAGCGGCTTGGGTTCGGACAGGGGGACGACCTACGAGCAGTACTTC. Residues: CSGLGSDRGTTYEQYF.

V is TRBV4-1 and J is TRBJ2-4; D is uncertain. From germline, CDR1 is MGHRA and CDR2 YSYEKL. The CDR3 spans 16 residues. The V end was cut by 1 base, the J end by 0 bases, with 10 bases between. The CDR3 loop is CASSQVIPLAKNIQYF. DNA for the CDR3: TGCGCCAGCAGCCAAGTTATCCCCTTAGCCAAAAACATTCAGTACTTC.

In its sample, this clone was seen a few times. The chain couples TRBV30 to TRBJ1-1, with a weak D call TRBD1 (6 bases). V was shortened by 4 bases and J by 1 base, with 13 bases between the two germline ends. Per the germline V gene, CDR1 is GTSNPN and CDR2 is SVGIG (reference sequence). The CDR3 is made up of 14 amino acids. In nucleotides, the CDR3 is TGTGCCTGGAAGCTGCAGGGGAGGAACACTGAAGCTTTCTTT. Translation: CAWKLQGRNTEAFF. Combining the CDR3 with reference TRBV30 and TRBJ1-1 gives the whole variable domain SQTIHQWPATLVQPVGSPLSLECTVEGTSNPNLYWYRQAAGRGLQLLFYSVGIGQISSEVPQNLSASRPQDRQFILSSKKLLLSDSGFYLCAWKLQGRNTEAFFGQGTRLTVV.